The 32 T cell receptor beta chains below all came from one sample that was sequenced in a study of T-cell reconstitution after alpha-beta-depleted transplantation in children. Molecular barcoding with unique molecular identifiers was used for the TCRbeta library. Each CDR3 protein is one row after TCRdb ran MiXCR on the PCR reads. The sample lists approximately 500,000 distinct CDR3 sequences; 25% to 30% were seen once. The sample here was PBMCs, taken before TCRalphabeta/CD19-depleted stem cell transplant. Receptors originate from a boy younger than two with Wiskott-Aldrich syndrome, due to receive a stem cell transplant.

V usage is TRBV5-6 and J usage is TRBJ2-3; maybe TRBD2 (5 bases). V was shortened by 0 bases and J by 0 bases, with 14 bases between the two germline ends. The CDR3 is 17 amino acids. CDR1 is SGHDT and CDR2 is YYEEEE in the germline V gene. CDR3 in DNA: TGTGCCAGCAGCTTGGCCGGGATGCTCACTAGCACAGATACGCAGTATTTT. It specifies CASSLAGMLTSTDTQYF. Based on the CDR3 plus reference TRBV5-6 and TRBJ2-3, the full variable domain is DAGVTQSPTHLIKTRGQQVTLRCSPKSGHDTVSWYQQALGQGPQFIFQYYEEEERQRGNFPDRFSGHQFPNYSSELNVNALLLGDSALYLCASSLAGMLTSTDTQYFGPGTRLTVL.

The chain joins TRBV12-3 or TRBV12-4 to TRBJ1-3; 7 bases are a match to TRBD1. This CDR3 is 14 amino acids long. The V and J ends lost 5 bases and 2 bases, in that order; junction bases with no gene match: 3. CDR3 bases: TGTGCCAGCAGTCATACAGGGGCTGGAAACACCATATATTTT. Translation: CASSHTGAGNTIYF.

The V call is TRBV5-1, the J call TRBJ2-7, with 7 positions matching TRBD1. CDR1 is SGHRS and CDR2 is YFSETQ in the germline V gene. J lost 3 bases, V lost 4 bases, and 13 bases had no gene match. The CDR3 is 16 residues long. DNA for the CDR3: TGCGCCAGCAGCGCCTTCACAGGGGCGCTCGTCTACGAGCAGTACTTC. As protein: CASSAFTGALVYEQYF.

V is TRBV20-1 and J is TRBJ2-1; 10 nucleotides match TRBD2. V was clipped by 1 base and J by 7 bases; unmatched bases: 7. The germline V gene encodes CDR1 DFQATT and CDR2 SNEGSKA (reference sequence). The CDR3 sequence is 15 residues long. This chain's CDR3 is CSARGPSGSPNEQFF. Here the CDR3 DNA reads TGCAGTGCTAGAGGACCTAGCGGGAGTCCGAATGAGCAGTTCTTC.

The chain couples TRBV9 to TRBJ2-5; the match to TRBD1 covers 7 bases. The J segment lost 7 bases and the V segment lost 0 bases, leaving 9 bases of the junction unmatched. The CDR3 is 15 amino acids. Germline CDR1 SGDLS, CDR2 YYNGEE. CDR3 region: CASSVGGQRKLTQYF. CDR3 sequence (DNA): TGTGCCAGCAGCGTAGGGGGACAGAGAAAATTGACCCAGTACTTC.

The chain couples TRBV20-1 to TRBJ2-4, with TRBD1 matching 10 bases. The ends lost 3 bases at V and 6 bases at J; junction bases unmatched: 2. The germline V gene encodes CDR1 DFQATT and CDR2 SNEGSKA (reference sequence). This CDR3 has 13 residues. The CDR3 DNA is TGCAGTGCTAGTGGGGACAGGGGAAACATTCAGTACTTC. Translated, it gives CSASGDRGNIQYF.

The chain carries TRBV20-1 and TRBJ1-5, with D perhaps matching TRBD1 (6 bases). Germline V gene data show CDR1 as DFQATT and CDR2 as SNEGSKA (reference sequence). The V end was cut by 3 bases, the J end by 3 bases, with 18 bases between. The CDR3 length is 16 residues. In nucleotides, the CDR3 is TGCAGTGCTAGGGAGATAGTACAGGGCAACAATCAGCCCCAGCATTTT. Amino acids: CSAREIVQGNNQPQHF.

The count of this clonotype is one. The chain couples TRBV7-8 to TRBJ2-4; unclear D gene. In germline, CDR1 is SGHVS, CDR2 FQNEAQ. The CDR3 loop spans 15 amino acids. V dropped 5 bases and J dropped 0 bases, with 11 bases sitting between them. CDR3: CASSPVSSAKNIQYF. Written as DNA, the CDR3 is TGTGCCAGCAGCCCCGTCAGTTCAGCCAAAAACATTCAGTACTTC.

CDR3 bases: TGTGCCAGCAGCTTGCTGAGGGCGGAGACCCAGTACTTC. This encodes CASSLLRAETQYF. The chain combines TRBV5-6 with TRBJ2-5; D may be TRBD2 (5 bases). V was trimmed by 1 base and J by 5 bases, leaving 9 bases between them. The CDR3 totals 13 residues. Germline CDR1 and CDR2: SGHDT and YYEEEE. Full variable domain (remainder filled in from reference TRBV5-6 and TRBJ2-5): DAGVTQSPTHLIKTRGQQVTLRCSPKSGHDTVSWYQQALGQGPQFIFQYYEEEERQRGNFPDRFSGHQFPNYSSELNVNALLLGDSALYLCASSLLRAETQYFGPGTRLLVL.

Only a few counts were recorded for this clonotype. The rearrangement links TRBV4-1 to TRBJ2-1; D not certain. The V and J ends lost 4 bases and 7 bases respectively, with 20 bases between them. Per germline, CDR1 MGHRA and CDR2 YSYEKL. The CDR3 spans 16 residues. This CDR3 is CASSRGSGPFINEQFF. DNA of the CDR3: TGCGCCAGCAGCCGGGGTAGTGGGCCTTTTATTAATGAGCAGTTCTTC.

The chain recombines TRBV29-1 with TRBJ2-3; D uncertain. CDR3 size: 12 residues. V was trimmed by 3 bases and J by 0 bases, leaving 4 bases between them. CDR1 is SQVTM, CDR2 ANQGSEA, per germline. The CDR3 here is CSVEDSTDTQYF. The CDR3 coding sequence is TGCAGCGTTGAGGATAGCACAGATACGCAGTATTTT.

V usage is TRBV5-1 and J usage is TRBJ2-6; D gene uncertain. The CDR3 consists of 15 residues. The germline gives CDR1 SGHRS, CDR2 YFSETQ. The V end lost 4 bases, the J end lost 0 bases, and 8 bases lay between the germline ends. CDR3 DNA sequence: TGCGCCAGCAGCGTTGGTACCTCTGGGGCCAACGTCCTGACTTTC. Its translation is CASSVGTSGANVLTF. Full variable domain (outside the CDR3, taken from reference TRBV5-1 and TRBJ2-6): KAGVTQTPRYLIKTRGQQVTLSCSPISGHRSVSWYQQTPGQGLQFLFEYFSETQRNKGNFPGRFSGRQFSNSRSEMNVSTLELGDSALYLCASSVGTSGANVLTFGAGSRLTVL.

About this clonotype itself: An end of the junction does not agree with germline; a read error may underlie this. The chain links TRBV12-3 or TRBV12-4 to TRBJ2-7, with TRBD1 matching 10 bases. This CDR3 is built from 13 residues. CDR3 sequence: CASSPSRQGAPHF. The CDR3 DNA reads TGTGCCAGCAGTCCGAGTCGACAGGGGGCGCCTCACTTC.

This clonotype was found a few times. This chain connects TRBV5-6 to TRBJ2-7, with a possible D match to TRBD1 (6 bases). The CDR3 extends over 14 amino acids. Trimming cost V 0 bases and J 7 bases, with 14 bases left between them. In germline, CDR1 is SGHDT, CDR2 YYEEEE. The CDR3: CASSLDRASGEQYF. The CDR3 bases are TGTGCCAGCAGCTTGGACAGGGCTTCGGGAGAGCAGTACTTC.

Only a few counts were recorded for this clonotype. The CDR3 DNA reads as TGTGCTACGAGGCCTCGGGATTCACCCCTCCACTTT. Translated: CATRPRDSPLHF. The chain recombines TRBV27 with TRBJ1-6; no clear D gene. CDR3 size: 12 residues. CDR1 and CDR2 (germline): MNHEY, SMNVEV (reference sequence).

This clonotype was observed a few times. The chain recombines TRBV7-2 with TRBJ2-7; no clear D gene. The CDR3 extends over 15 amino acids. Germline V gene lookup returns CDR1 SGHTA and CDR2 FQGNSA. Trimming took off 2 bases at V and 0 bases at J, with 11 bases between the two ends. CDR3 DNA sequence: TGTGCCAGCAGCTTATTCGCGGAATACTCCTACGAGCAGTACTTC. Residues: CASSLFAEYSYEQYF.

V gene TRBV5-1 combines with J gene TRBJ2-5; D gene uncertain. This CDR3 is built from 13 residues. Germline V gene data show CDR1 as SGHRS and CDR2 as YFSETQ. V was trimmed by 3 bases and J by 5 bases, leaving 11 bases between them. The chain's CDR3 is CASSYPTGETQYF. CDR3 DNA sequence: TGCGCCAGCAGCTACCCGACTGGGGAGACCCAGTACTTC.

The chain has TRBV7-2 and TRBJ2-7, with a tentative D call TRBD2 (6 bases). The CDR3 extends over 14 amino acids. Germline CDR1 reads SGHTA; CDR2 reads FQGNSA. The germline V and J ends were trimmed by 5 bases and 0 bases, with 11 bases remaining between them. CDR3 DNA: TGTGCCAGCAGCACAGCGGGTCTCTCCTACGAGCAGTACTTC. Protein product: CASSTAGLSYEQYF. Drawing the rest from reference TRBV7-2 and TRBJ2-7, the complete variable domain is GAGVSQSPSNKVTEKGKDVELRCDPISGHTALYWYRQSLGQGLEFLIYFQGNSAPDKSGLPSDRFSAERTGGSVSTLTIQRTQQEDSAVYLCASSTAGLSYEQYFGPGTRLTVT.

Many counts were recorded for this clonotype. This chain uses TRBV12-3 or TRBV12-4 with TRBJ2-7; D remains ambiguous. V was shortened by 6 bases and J by 0 bases, with 15 bases between the two germline ends. The CDR3 is made up of 15 amino acids. The CDR3 loop is CASRHQGPSSYEQYF. DNA for the CDR3: TGTGCCAGCAGGCATCAAGGGCCCAGCTCCTACGAGCAGTACTTC.

The chain uses TRBV20-1 and TRBJ2-5, with a tentative D call TRBD2 (5 bases). This CDR3 has 14 residues. V gave up 2 bases and J gave up 4 bases, with 14 bases separating them. In germline, CDR1 is DFQATT, CDR2 SNEGSKA (reference sequence). The CDR3 sequence: CSARREQTGETQYF. CDR3 sequence (DNA): TGCAGTGCTAGAAGGGAGCAGACGGGAGAGACCCAGTACTTC.

This clonotype was observed at least ten times. The V call is TRBV11-2, the J call TRBJ2-1; possible D gene TRBD2, 5 bases. This CDR3 spans 15 amino acids. Trimming cost V 1 base and J 3 bases, with 10 bases left between them. Germline V gene data show CDR1 as SGHAT and CDR2 as FQNNGV. For the CDR3, the DNA is TGTGCCAGCAGCTTAGGCGGAGGCAACTACAATGAGCAGTTCTTC. Translation: CASSLGGGNYNEQFF.

This chain links TRBV28 with TRBJ2-5; tentative D call: TRBD2 (6 bases). The CDR3 sequence is 15 residues long. V lost 0 bases to trimming and J lost 5 bases, with 13 bases between them. The germline gives CDR1 MDHEN, CDR2 SYDVKM. The CDR3 DNA sequence: TGTGCCAGCAGTTTATGGGGCGGAGGGAAGGAGACCCAGTACTTC. As protein: CASSLWGGGKETQYF.

This clonotype has only a few counts. This chain's CDR3 is CASSTGQGISGRQNTQYF. CDR3 nucleotides: TGCGCCAGCAGCACGGGACAGGGAATTAGCGGGAGGCAGAATACGCAGTATTTT. The chain couples TRBV5-1 to TRBJ2-3; weak D call: TRBD2 (10 bases). Trimming stripped 4 bases from V and 7 bases from J, with 28 bases between. The CDR3 extends over 18 amino acids. From germline, CDR1 is SGHRS and CDR2 YFSETQ.

In DNA form, the CDR3 reads TGTGCCAGCAGTCAGTTGTTGCGCGCAGATACGCAGTATTTT. It yields the protein CASSQLLRADTQYF. The chain employs TRBV12-3 or TRBV12-4 and TRBJ2-3; D uncertain. Trimming stripped 5 bases from V and 4 bases from J, with 13 bases between. The CDR3 consists of 14 residues.

The chain links TRBV20-1 to TRBJ2-1; 11 bases fit TRBD2. CDR1 DFQATT and CDR2 SNEGSKA come from the germline V gene (reference sequence). CDR3 length: 14 residues. V dropped 5 bases and J dropped 7; count of bases not matched to a gene: 7. The CDR3 spells CSALAGGPFNEQFF. CDR3 DNA: TGCAGTGCTTTAGCGGGAGGGCCGTTTAATGAGCAGTTCTTC.

The rearrangement joins TRBV5-1 to TRBJ1-1; TRBD1 might be the D (5 bases). The CDR3 is 14 residues long. The germline V gene encodes CDR1 SGHRS and CDR2 YFSETQ. The germline V and J ends were trimmed by 4 bases and 10 bases, with 20 bases remaining between them. Here the CDR3 reads CASSPGTTIPGAFF. CDR3 nucleotides: TGCGCCAGCAGCCCTGGGACTACGATCCCAGGAGCTTTCTTT.

This clonotype was found many times. The chain uses TRBV5-1 and TRBJ2-7; D is perhaps TRBD1 (6 bases). The CDR3 loop spans 13 amino acids. V shed 1 base and J shed 4 bases, with 9 bases lying between them. Germline CDR1 reads SGHRS; CDR2 reads YFSETQ. The CDR3 DNA follows: TGCGCCAGCAGCTTGACAGGGCGGTACGAGCAGTACTTC. Its protein product is CASSLTGRYEQYF.

The rearrangement uses TRBV12-3 or TRBV12-4 and TRBJ2-2; perhaps TRBD2 as D (6 bases). The CDR3 runs 17 residues. V was cut by 7 bases and J by 1 base, with 19 bases left in between. Here the CDR3 reads CASIVDAGLLNTGELFF. In nucleotides, the CDR3 is TGTGCCAGCATCGTAGACGCGGGACTCCTGAACACCGGGGAGCTGTTTTTT.

J is TRBJ2-1 and V is TRBV10-3; perhaps TRBD1 as D (6 bases). CDR3 length: 13 amino acids. Per the germline V gene, CDR1 is ENHRY and CDR2 is SYGVKD. The ends were cut back, 7 bases at V and 4 bases at J, with 11 bases in the middle. Here the CDR3 reads CAITGTNYNEQFF. The CDR3 DNA follows: TGTGCCATCACCGGGACAAATTACAATGAGCAGTTCTTC.

The chain couples TRBV5-1 to TRBJ2-1, with 7 positions matching TRBD2. V dropped 3 bases and J dropped 1; count of bases not matched to a gene: 4. Germline values: CDR1 SGHRS, CDR2 YFSETQ. CDR3 size: 15 residues. CDR3 in amino acids: CASSSLAESYNEQFF. For the CDR3, the DNA is TGCGCCAGCAGCTCGCTAGCGGAGTCCTACAATGAGCAGTTCTTC. The full variable domain, rest sourced from reference TRBV5-1 and TRBJ2-1, is KAGVTQTPRYLIKTRGQQVTLSCSPISGHRSVSWYQQTPGQGLQFLFEYFSETQRNKGNFPGRFSGRQFSNSRSEMNVSTLELGDSALYLCASSSLAESYNEQFFGPGTRLTVL.

This clonotype was recorded a few times. V is TRBV3-1 and J is TRBJ2-7, with 7 bases lining up with TRBD1. With V trimmed by 2 bases and J by 0 bases, 7 bases remained unmatched. Germline CDR1 is LGHDT and CDR2 is YNNKEL (reference sequence). The length of the CDR3 is 16 residues. The CDR3 reads CASSQIPGQPSYEQYF. The CDR3 DNA reads as TGTGCCAGCAGCCAAATACCGGGACAGCCCTCCTACGAGCAGTACTTC.

This clonotype has more than one count but fewer than ten. The chain uses TRBV29-1 and TRBJ1-2, with 12 bases identical to TRBD1. In germline, CDR1 is SQVTM, CDR2 ANQGSEA. V was clipped by 1 base and J by 8 bases; unmatched bases: 8. The CDR3 covers 15 residues. CDR3 amino acids: CSVEGDRGRSNGYTF. The CDR3 region has the DNA TGCAGCGTTGAAGGGGACAGGGGGCGGAGTAACGGCTACACCTTC.